The 14 T cell receptor beta chains given below trace back to one sample, sequenced in a study of cytomegalovirus exposure and HLA in healthy donors. Use of 60 Vbeta and 13 Jbeta primers characterized the PCR. Some clones are missing from TCRdb's copy, which holds only in-frame ones; the method was immunoSEQ multiplex PCR. The sample has approximately 130,000 clones; 70% to 85% are singletons. Sequenced: PBMCs. The source of these receptors is a man between 18 and 35 years old in good health and CMV-seropositive.

The genes are TRBV7-8 and TRBJ2-3; 14 bases map to TRBD2. This CDR3 has 16 residues. The trim removed 3 bases at V and 6 bases at J, leaving 5 bases unmatched. Germline V gives CDR1 SGHVS, CDR2 FQNEAQ. The CDR3 here is CASSFSTSGRGDTQYF. In DNA form, the CDR3 reads TGTGCCAGCAGCTTTTCGACTAGCGGGAGGGGCGATACGCAGTATTTT.

This clone was detected only once. The chain joins TRBV5-1 to TRBJ1-4; 9 bases match TRBD1. The CDR3 consists of 14 residues. Germline CDR1 SGHRS, CDR2 YFSETQ. V lost 3 bases and J lost 6; bases outside the gene matches: 3. The CDR3 bases are TGCGCCAGCAGCTCGGGACAGGGCCATGAAAAACTGTTTTTT. This translates into CASSSGQGHEKLFF.

The V and J genes are TRBV4-1 and TRBJ2-1; a possible D gene is TRBD2 (5 bases). Trimming removed 2 bases from V and 9 bases from J, with 14 bases in between. The CDR3 contains 14 residues. Germline V lookup: CDR1 MGHRA, CDR2 YSYEKL. The CDR3: CASSQSAGWSEQFF. The DNA of the CDR3 is TGCGCCAGCAGCCAATCGGCGGGTTGGAGTGAGCAGTTCTTC.

This clone was recorded a few times. This chain uses TRBV11-1 with TRBJ2-7; 7 bases are a match to TRBD2. Germline V gene sequence: CDR1 SGHAT, CDR2 FQDESV (reference sequence). This CDR3 has 15 amino acids. V lost 7 bases, J lost 6 bases, and 15 bases stayed unmatched. The CDR3 DNA sequence: TGTGCCAGCACACCCCGGGACTACGAACGGGGCGAGCAGTACTTC. Protein sequence: CASTPRDYERGEQYF.

The chain couples TRBV6-5 to TRBJ1-1; D possibly corresponds to TRBD1 (5 bases). This CDR3 is built from 11 residues. The germline CDR1 and CDR2 sequences are MNHEY and SVGAGI. Trimming stripped 5 bases from V and 7 bases from J, with 8 bases between. The CDR3 DNA is TGTGCCAGCAGTGTGGGGGGTGAAGCTTTCTTT. This translates into CASSVGGEAFF.

The sample holds a few counts of this clone. The J gene is TRBJ2-7, the V gene TRBV7-9; 8 nucleotides agree with TRBD2. The CDR3 has 15 residues. The germline V gene has CDR1 SEHNR and CDR2 FQNEAQ (reference sequence). The junction had 15 bases not matched to a gene; V was cut back by 7 bases and J by 7 bases. CDR3 protein: CASMRGAGESGEQYF. The CDR3 DNA is TGTGCCAGCATGCGGGGGGCGGGAGAGTCGGGGGAGCAGTACTTC.

The chain has TRBV7-9 and TRBJ2-7; tentative D call: TRBD1 (6 bases). Trimming left V 1 base short and J 4 bases short, with 14 bases between. Germline loops: CDR1 SEHNR, CDR2 FQNEAQ (reference sequence). This CDR3 is 15 amino acids long. The CDR3 reads CASSLGPLGAYEQYF. The CDR3 bases are TGTGCCAGCAGCTTAGGACCCTTGGGGGCATACGAGCAGTACTTC.

The chain couples TRBV7-8 to TRBJ2-1, with a tentative D call TRBD1 (5 bases). Germline CDR1 reads SGHVS; CDR2 reads FQNEAQ. Trimming took 5 bases from V and 4 from J, leaving 12 bases between them. The CDR3 has 14 residues. This CDR3 is CASSARQRYNEQFF. The CDR3 bases are TGTGCCAGCAGCGCCCGACAGAGGTACAATGAGCAGTTCTTC. The entire variable domain, with the rest obtained from reference TRBV7-8 and TRBJ2-1, is as follows: GAGVSQSPRYKVAKRGQDVALRCDPISGHVSLFWYQQALGQGPEFLTYFQNEAQLDKSGLPSDRFFAERPEGSVSTLKIQRTQQEDSAVYLCASSARQRYNEQFFGPGTRLTVL.

This chain uses TRBV30 with TRBJ2-1; weak D call: TRBD2 (6 bases). Trimming stripped 0 bases from V and 8 bases from J, with 11 bases between. The germline CDR1 and CDR2 sequences are GTSNPN and SVGIG (reference sequence). There are 13 residues in the CDR3. This CDR3 reads CAWSVPTRDEQFF. In DNA form, the CDR3 reads TGTGCCTGGAGTGTTCCGACTAGGGATGAGCAGTTCTTC. Looking up the rest from reference TRBV30 and TRBJ2-1 gives the full variable domain: SQTIHQWPATLVQPVGSPLSLECTVEGTSNPNLYWYRQAAGRGLQLLFYSVGIGQISSEVPQNLSASRPQDRQFILSSKKLLLSDSGFYLCAWSVPTRDEQFFGPGTRLTVL.

The chain is built from TRBV4-1 and TRBJ2-1; TRBD1 is a possible D gene (5 bases). Germline V gene lookup returns CDR1 MGHRA and CDR2 YSYEKL. This CDR3 has 17 amino acids. Trimming removed 3 bases at V and 2 bases at J, with 17 bases between. The CDR3 DNA sequence: TGCGCCAGCAGCCACAACAAAGGGGAAAGGGCCTACAATGAGCAGTTCTTC. The encoded protein is CASSHNKGERAYNEQFF.

This clone was picked up a small number of times. The genes are TRBV25-1 and TRBJ2-7, with 7 bases that match TRBD1. Germline V CDR1 and CDR2: MGHDK, SYGVNS. After removal of 4 bases from V and 3 bases from J, the junction contained 9 bases not matched to a gene. CDR3 length: 15 amino acids. The CDR3 DNA reads as TGTGCCAGCAGTGTTAGGGGGCAGTCCCTCTACGAGCAGTACTTC. It is translated as CASSVRGQSLYEQYF.

In this sample, this clone turned up once. V gene TRBV19 combines with J gene TRBJ2-5; 8 bases align to TRBD1. V gave up 4 bases and J gave up 5 bases; unmatched junction bases: 3. The CDR3 spans 13 residues. Germline-derived CDR1 and CDR2 are LNHDA and SQIVND (reference sequence). CDR3 coding DNA: TGTGCCAGTAGTAACCGGGACAGGGAGACCCAGTACTTC. Translating gives CASSNRDRETQYF.

The J gene is TRBJ2-1, the V gene TRBV7-2, with TRBD2 matching over 13 bases. The CDR3 consists of 16 residues. CDR1 is SGHTA and CDR2 is FQGNSA in the germline V gene. V was pared by 4 bases and J by 9 bases, with 9 bases of the junction left unmatched. The CDR3 reads CASSSSTSGRMGEQFF. The CDR3 bases are TGTGCCAGCAGCTCCTCGACTAGCGGGAGGATGGGTGAGCAGTTCTTC.

CDR3 DNA: TGTGCCAGCAGCCTACCTGACAGGCTGATAAACACCGGGGAGCTGTTTTTT. Its protein product is CASSLPDRLINTGELFF. The V and J genes are TRBV7-9 and TRBJ2-2, with D possibly matching TRBD1 (6 bases). V lost 5 bases to trimming and J lost 2 bases, with 18 bases between them. The CDR3 is 17 amino acids. The germline gives CDR1 SEHNR, CDR2 FQNEAQ (reference sequence).